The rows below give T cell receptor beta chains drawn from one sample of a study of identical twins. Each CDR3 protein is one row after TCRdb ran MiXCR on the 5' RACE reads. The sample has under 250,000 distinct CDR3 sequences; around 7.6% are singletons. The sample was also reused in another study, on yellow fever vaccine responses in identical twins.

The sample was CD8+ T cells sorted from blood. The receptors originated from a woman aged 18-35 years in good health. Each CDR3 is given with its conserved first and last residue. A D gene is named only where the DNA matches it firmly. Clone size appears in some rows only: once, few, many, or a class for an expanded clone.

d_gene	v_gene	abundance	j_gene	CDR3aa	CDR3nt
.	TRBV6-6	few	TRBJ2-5	CASSYSWETQYF	TGTGCCAGCAGTTACTCGTGGGAGACCCAGTACTTC
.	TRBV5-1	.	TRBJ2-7	CASSLVVSPYYEQYF	TGCGCCAGCAGCTTGGTGGTTAGCCCATACTACGAGCAGTACTTC
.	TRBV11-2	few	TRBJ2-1	CASSFGSSHNEQFF	TGTGCCAGCAGCTTCGGGAGTTCCCACAATGAGCAGTTCTTC
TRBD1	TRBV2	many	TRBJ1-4	CARRDRGREKLFF	TGTGCCAGAAGAGACAGGGGGAGAGAAAAACTGTTTTTT
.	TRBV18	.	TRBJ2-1	CASSPRYAVSSYNEQFF	TGTGCCAGCTCACCACGATACGCCGTCAGTTCCTACAATGAGCAGTTCTTC
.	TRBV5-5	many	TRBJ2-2	CASSLNPGELFF	TGTGCCAGCAGCTTGAATCCCGGGGAGCTGTTTTTT
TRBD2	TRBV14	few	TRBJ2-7	CASTSGTAGGRDEQYF	TGTGCCAGCACCAGCGGAACTGCGGGAGGTAGGGACGAGCAGTACTTC
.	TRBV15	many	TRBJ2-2	CATSAVLAGELFF	TGTGCCACCAGCGCGGTCCTGGCCGGGGAGCTGTTTTTT
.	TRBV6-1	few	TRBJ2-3	CASRVGLVGTDTQYF	TGTGCCAGCAGGGTAGGGCTTGTAGGCACAGATACGCAGTATTTT
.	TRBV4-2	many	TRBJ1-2	CASSQEAGDSGYGYTF	TGTGCCAGCAGCCAAGAAGCTGGGGATAGCGGCTATGGCTACACCTTC
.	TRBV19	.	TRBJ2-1	CASSLRRWGSYNEQFF	TGTGCCAGTAGTCTACGTAGATGGGGGTCATACAATGAGCAGTTCTTC
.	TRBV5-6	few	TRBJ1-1	CASSLRFPGVNTEAFF	TGTGCCAGCAGCTTGCGTTTTCCAGGGGTGAACACTGAAGCTTTCTTT
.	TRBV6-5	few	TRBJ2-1	CASSYSKLSSYNEQFF	TGTGCCAGCAGTTACTCGAAACTATCCTCCTACAATGAGCAGTTCTTC
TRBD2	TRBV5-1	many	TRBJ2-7	CASSWGLAGDWSEQYF	TGCGCCAGCAGCTGGGGACTAGCGGGAGACTGGTCCGAGCAGTACTTC
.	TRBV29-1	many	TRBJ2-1	CSVEDLFGTRIYNEQFF	TGCAGCGTTGAAGATCTCTTCGGGACACGAATTTACAATGAGCAGTTCTTC
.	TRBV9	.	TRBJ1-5	CASSVGSSLNQPQHF	TGTGCCAGCAGCGTAGGCTCCAGCTTGAATCAGCCCCAGCATTTT
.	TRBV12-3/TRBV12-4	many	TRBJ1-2	CASSSDYGYTF	TGTGCCAGCAGTTCGGACTATGGCTACACCTTC
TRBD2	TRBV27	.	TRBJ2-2	CASQTGGIGELFF	TGTGCCAGCCAGACCGGGGGGATCGGGGAGCTGTTTTTT